Detailed here is one T cell receptor beta chain. Its target is not known. This specimen belongs to a study of neoadjuvant anti-PD-1 for oral cavity cancer. Study observations and caveats: TCR analyses covered only a few patients per response group.

Method: immunoSEQ multiplex PCR; TCRdb's copy keeps in-frame clones and lacks some. Of more than 13,000 clones listed, 70% are singletons. Analysis of PBMCs was direct, with no culture step. The CDR3 totals 15 residues. CDR1 is SGHDN, CDR2 FVKESK, per germline. Between the trimmed V and J ends, which lost 1 base and 5 bases, there was a span of 11 bases. This specimen consisted of PBMCs, obtained before nivolumab (anti-PD-1) treatment. V gene TRBV14 combines with J gene TRBJ2-2, with TRBD1 as a possible D gene (7 bases). The sequence was obtained from a person aged 40 to 85 with oral cavity squamous cell carcinoma. DNA of the CDR3: TGTGCCAGCAGCCAAGCAGCAGGGGGGACCGGGGAGCTGTTTTTT. It encodes CASSQAAGGTGELFF. The full variable domain, its missing parts supplied by reference TRBV14 and TRBJ2-2, is EAGVTQFPSHSVIEKGQTVTLRCDPISGHDNLYWYRRVMGKEIKFLLHFVKESKQDESGMPNNRFLAERTGGTYSTLKVQPAELEDSGVYFCASSQAAGGTGELFFGEGSRLTVL.